Below, 24 T cell receptor beta chains from the same sample are listed, as sequenced in a study of T cells after posttransplantation cyclophosphamide. Treatment was busulfan-fludarabine conditioning, a marrow graft, and cyclophosphamide on days +3 and +4. This table comes from immunoSEQ multiplex PCR, and its TCRdb copy is limited to in-frame clones, with some not included. The sample yields about 3,100 clones, without any singletons. The sequencing here drew on PBMCs, taken 84 days after allogeneic stem cell transplant with posttransplant cyclophosphamide. The receptors come from a female patient between 35 and 55 years old who received an allogeneic stem cell transplant from a related donor, was CMV-positive, and had no GVHD. The graft donor may account for some of the T cells.

The sample holds a few counts of this clone. The rearrangement joins TRBV5-1 to TRBJ2-3, with a weak D call TRBD1 (5 bases). Germline CDR1 reads SGHRS; CDR2 reads YFSETQ. The V end lost 0 bases, the J end lost 1 base, and 9 bases lay between the germline ends. This CDR3 spans 15 amino acids. Here the CDR3 reads CASSLAGSGTDTQYF. CDR3 coding DNA: TGCGCCAGCAGCTTGGCAGGGTCTGGCACAGATACGCAGTATTTT.

This clone was observed at least ten times. V gene TRBV7-9 combines with J gene TRBJ1-1, with D possibly matching TRBD1 (6 bases). The germline CDR1 and CDR2 sequences are SEHNR and FQNEAQ (reference sequence). The length of the CDR3 is 18 residues. Trimming removed 5 bases from V and 1 base from J, with 23 bases in between. CDR3 loop: CASSHYRAAGRENTEAFF. CDR3 nucleotide sequence: TGTGCCAGCAGCCATTACAGGGCGGCCGGAAGGGAGAACACTGAAGCTTTCTTT.

At least ten counts were recorded for this clone. The V and J genes are TRBV28 and TRBJ2-7, with TRBD1 matching 7 bases. The germline CDR1 and CDR2 sequences are MDHEN and SYDVKM. Trimming removed 0 bases from V and 5 bases from J; junction bases left unmatched: 7. This CDR3 is built from 15 residues. As DNA, the CDR3 is TGTGCCAGCAGTTTATGGGGGGCAGGGGGAGACGAGCAGTACTTC. Translation gives CASSLWGAGGDEQYF.

This clone has at least ten counts. The chain has TRBV18 and TRBJ2-1; possible D gene TRBD2, 5 bases. This CDR3 spans 12 amino acids. V was pared by 6 bases and J by 6 bases, with 9 bases between. CDR1 and CDR2 (germline): KGHSH, LQKENI. Here the CDR3 reads CASSLRGNEQFF. DNA of the CDR3: TGTGCCAGCTCCCTCCGGGGCAATGAGCAGTTCTTC.

This clone was counted ten times or more. The chain uses TRBV6-1 and TRBJ1-5, with TRBD1 identical over 8 bases. CDR3 length equals 15 residues. Trimming removed 3 bases from V and 6 bases from J; junction bases left unmatched: 7. Germline lookup yields CDR1 MNHNS and CDR2 SASEGT. The CDR3 reads CASSDWTGKGQPQHF. The CDR3 DNA follows: TGTGCCAGCAGTGATTGGACAGGGAAAGGTCAGCCCCAGCATTTT.

The chain couples TRBV7-6 to TRBJ1-2, with D tentatively TRBD1 (5 bases). The V end was cut by 3 bases, the J end by 4 bases, with 9 bases between. CDR1 SGHVS and CDR2 FNYEAQ come from the germline V gene. The CDR3 runs 13 residues. The CDR3 spells CASSLGGGYGYTF. The CDR3, as DNA: TGTGCCAGCAGCTTGGGGGGGGGCTATGGCTACACCTTC.

This clone is medium-sized by share. This chain connects TRBV5-1 to TRBJ2-7, with D possibly TRBD1 on 6 matching bases. Trimming took 4 bases from V and 6 from J, leaving 17 bases between them. The CDR3 spans 14 residues. CDR1 SGHRS and CDR2 YFSETQ come from the germline V gene. CDR3 DNA: TGCGCCAGCAGCGGGTCCCAGGGGAAGGGCGAGCAGTACTTC. Translated, it gives CASSGSQGKGEQYF.

This clone has at least ten counts. V is TRBV7-3 and J is TRBJ2-1; the match to TRBD2 covers 10 bases. Germline CDR1 reads SGHTA; CDR2 reads FQGTGA. With V trimmed by 6 bases and J by 5 bases, 7 bases remained unmatched. This CDR3 is built from 15 residues. Here the CDR3 reads CASSQRGGLNNEQFF. CDR3 DNA: TGTGCCAGCAGTCAGCGGGGGGGCCTCAACAATGAGCAGTTCTTC. Full variable domain (remainder filled in from reference TRBV7-3 and TRBJ2-1): GAGVSQTPSNKVTEKGKYVELRCDPISGHTALYWYRQSLGQGPEFLIYFQGTGAADDSGLPNDRFFAVRPEGSVSTLKIQRTERGDSAVYLCASSQRGGLNNEQFFGPGTRLTVL.

This clone was seen ten or more times. The chain uses TRBV19 and TRBJ2-2; a possible D gene is TRBD1 (6 bases). The V end was cut by 5 bases, the J end by 4 bases, with 14 bases between. The CDR3 has 15 amino acids. Germline V gives CDR1 LNHDA, CDR2 SQIVND (reference sequence). The CDR3 bases are TGTGCCAGTAGTCCCTGGACAGAATTCACCGGGGAGCTGTTTTTT. Residues: CASSPWTEFTGELFF.

This clone qualifies as large. The V gene is TRBV11-2, the J gene TRBJ2-7, with TRBD2 matching 9 bases. This CDR3 has 14 residues. The V gene end was trimmed by 5 bases and the J gene end by 5 bases; junction bases not matched to a gene: 7. CDR1 is SGHAT and CDR2 is FQNNGV in the germline V gene. For the CDR3, the DNA is TGTGCCAGCAGCCGGGGAGTAGCGGGGGACGAGCAGTACTTC. Translating gives CASSRGVAGDEQYF.

The rearrangement joins TRBV12-3 or TRBV12-4 to TRBJ2-7; D uncertain. This CDR3 comprises 13 residues. The V gene lost 5 bases and the J gene lost 3 bases, with 11 bases spanning the gap. The CDR3, as DNA: TGTGCCAGCAGTCCTGACAACCACTACGAGCAGTACTTC. This sequence encodes CASSPDNHYEQYF.

As regards this clone: The sample holds other DNA sequences that translate to the same CDR3. The V gene is TRBV9, the J gene TRBJ2-7; 7 bases map to TRBD1. CDR3 length: 15 amino acids. The V gene end was trimmed by 8 bases and the J gene end by 2 bases; junction bases not matched to a gene: 13. CDR1 and CDR2 from the germline V gene are SGDLS and YYNGEE. CDR3 amino acids: CASIFKQGTAYEQYF. CDR3 sequence (DNA): TGTGCCAGTATTTTCAAACAGGGGACGGCCTACGAGCAGTACTTC.

This clone occurred many times. This chain uses TRBV19 with TRBJ2-4; no reliable D call. This CDR3 region has 15 residues. Germline loops: CDR1 LNHDA, CDR2 SQIVND (reference sequence). V lost 3 bases, J lost 0 bases, and 9 bases lay in between. The DNA of the CDR3 is TGTGCCAGTAGTATGTCCGGTTTAGCCAAAAACATTCAGTACTTC. It codes for CASSMSGLAKNIQYF.

In its sample, this clone was seen many times. The chain joins TRBV28 to TRBJ2-7; possible D gene TRBD1, 6 bases. CDR3 length: 16 residues. The V end was cut by 5 bases, the J end by 1 base, with 18 bases between. Germline CDR1 and CDR2: MDHEN and SYDVKM. CDR3 in amino acids: CASSAPGQKVSYEQYF. The DNA for the CDR3 is TGTGCCAGCAGTGCTCCGGGACAAAAAGTTTCCTACGAGCAGTACTTC.

This clone was seen at least ten times. The genes are TRBV7-9 and TRBJ1-1, with unresolved D. CDR1 is SEHNR and CDR2 is FQNEAQ in the germline V gene (reference sequence). The CDR3 loop spans 16 amino acids. The germline V and J ends were trimmed by 1 base and 5 bases, with 17 bases remaining between them. DNA of the CDR3: TGTGCCAGCAGCTTAGGGACTCAGAGGGCGAGAACTGAAGCTTTCTTT. Amino acids: CASSLGTQRARTEAFF.

In its sample, this clone was seen many times. This CDR3 reads CASSLVRGGNTIYF. CDR3 coding DNA: TGTGCCAGCAGCTTAGTCAGGGGAGGAAACACCATATATTTT. The J gene is TRBJ1-3, the V gene TRBV7-2, with D perhaps TRBD1 (6 bases). The CDR3 spans 14 residues. Trimming pared 1 base from V and 4 bases from J, leaving 8 bases between. CDR1 is SGHTA and CDR2 is FQGNSA in the germline V gene.

This clone occurred many times. The chain uses TRBV2 and TRBJ2-7; no firm D call. Trimming stripped 2 bases from V and 0 bases from J, with 5 bases between. The CDR3 is 13 residues long. Germline V gene sequence: CDR1 SNHLY, CDR2 FYNNEI. The CDR3 here is CASSERVSYEQYF. The CDR3, as DNA: TGTGCCAGCAGTGAAAGGGTCTCCTACGAGCAGTACTTC.

This clone is categorized as medium-sized (0.01 to 0.1%). Other DNA sequences in the sample encode the same CDR3. The genes are TRBV11-3 and TRBJ2-3; 7 bases line up with TRBD1. Germline V gene lookup returns CDR1 SGHNT and CDR2 YENEEA. The CDR3 covers 15 residues. Trimming removed 5 bases from V and 3 bases from J; junction bases left unmatched: 8. The CDR3 sequence: CASSPRQGATDTQYF. CDR3 nucleotides: TGTGCCAGCAGCCCAAGACAGGGTGCTACAGATACGCAGTATTTT.

This clone was observed at least ten times. The chain has TRBV5-6 and TRBJ2-3, with D possibly matching TRBD1 (6 bases). The V gene's germline CDR1 is SGHDT and CDR2 YYEEEE. The V end was cut by 1 base, the J end by 2 bases, with 11 bases between. This CDR3 has 15 residues. The CDR3 DNA sequence: TGTGCCAGCAGCTTGACTGGGGGCTTCACAGATACGCAGTATTTT. Translation gives CASSLTGGFTDTQYF.

This clone was seen repeatedly, ten times or more. The same CDR3 can be traced to other DNA sequences in this sample. V and J are TRBV28 and TRBJ1-5; 9 nucleotides line up with TRBD1. After removal of 8 bases from V and 4 bases from J, the junction contained 15 bases not matched to a gene. The CDR3 contains 17 residues. Per the germline V gene, CDR1 is MDHEN and CDR2 is SYDVKM. CDR3 sequence (DNA): TGTGCCAGCCAATCTCCCACCGGACAGGGGCGAAATCAGCCCCAGCATTTT. This sequence encodes CASQSPTGQGRNQPQHF.

Ten or more counts support this clone. This chain links TRBV19 with TRBJ2-7; 8 nucleotides line up with TRBD2. The J segment lost 6 bases and the V segment lost 3 bases, leaving 4 bases of the junction unmatched. The CDR3 length is 13 residues. Germline-derived CDR1 and CDR2 are LNHDA and SQIVND (reference sequence). Here the CDR3 DNA reads TGTGCCAGTAGTATCGGTCGGGGGGGCGAGCAGTACTTC. Residues: CASSIGRGGEQYF.

In this sample, this clone turned up many times. The chain links TRBV9 to TRBJ2-5; 12 nucleotides agree with TRBD2. Per germline, CDR1 SGDLS and CDR2 YYNGEE. With 3 bases clipped from V and 5 bases from J, the junction kept 14 bases outside the gene matches. The CDR3 consists of 18 residues. Here the CDR3 DNA reads TGTGCCAGCAGCGGGGGGGGACTAGCGGGCCTCCAAGGGGAGACCCAGTACTTC. Its protein is CASSGGGLAGLQGETQYF.

This clone was recorded many times. V usage is TRBV7-9 and J usage is TRBJ2-5, with D hard to call. Germline V gene lookup returns CDR1 SEHNR and CDR2 FQNEAQ (reference sequence). The CDR3 totals 12 residues. V lost 5 bases to trimming and J lost 3 bases, with 7 bases between them. The CDR3 nucleotides read TGTGCCAGCAGCCCACTGGAAGAGACCCAGTACTTC. Translating it yields CASSPLEETQYF.

This clone was seen many times. The DNA of the CDR3 is TGTGCCAGTAATAGGGGCGACTATGGCTACACCTTC. It yields the protein CASNRGDYGYTF. The chain uses TRBV19 and TRBJ1-2; D might be TRBD1 (5 bases). The CDR3 loop spans 12 amino acids. V was trimmed by 7 bases and J by 3 bases, leaving 9 bases between them. Germline values: CDR1 LNHDA, CDR2 SQIVND (reference sequence).